This TCR beta chain emerged from a study of blood T cell repertoires in COVID-19 (dated by TCRdb to 2020 to 2021). Some background on the complete study: Samples covering the acute and convalescent phases of COVID-19 were provided by collaborators in the United States, Italy and Spain. Sample metadata almost always included a de-identified subject ID, COVID-19 status, age in years and sex. The samples were drawn from the first 160 participants of the ongoing ImmuneRACE study and from some 1,300 subjects provided by 6 global collaborators. The prospective study material was composed of cDNA or gDNA derived from T cells, B-cell-depleted T cells, or PBMCs. The repertoires were released in a freely available public database meant as a resource for research on the immune response to SARS-CoV-2. The dataset comprised deeply sampled blood TCRbeta repertoires from subjects exposed to, actively infected with, or recovered from COVID-19. Where available, HLA class I and class II types were obtained from metadata supplied by the sample provider rather than from assay-based typing. Here is what the overall study found, with its caveats: Clinical and demographic metadata were provided uncurated, with the amount varying by source and participant.

Of note for this clone: The target of this receptor is not known. No quality values exist for individual bases; no much larger clone is one base distant.

TCRbeta CDR3 regions were amplified from genomic DNA by means of the immunoSEQ Assay, a bias-controlled multiplex PCR. The published analysis was carried out like this. Within the assay, amplification of reference gene primers was used to estimate how many nucleated cells each sample contained. To quantify the absolute abundance of each unique TCRbeta CDR3 rearrangement, sequence reads were collapsed and filtered. Productive Simpson clonality was computed per sample as the square root of Simpson's diversity index over productive rearrangements. TCRdb holds this immuneACCESS table with in-frame rearrangements only. Some clones are missing; in checked studies, unresolved V genes explain under half, and the rest has no known cause. The V and J calls and clone size come from that table; D and trimming were worked out from the DNA. In this sample the table shows 300,000 to 400,000 clones, more than 70% of which occur a single time. In total, the top ten clones hold approximately 7.4% of the sample.

In Seattle, one collaborating source enrolled patients while the infection was active and tracked those patients longitudinally over the course of disease. The collaborating institutions used their own protocols to collect whole blood in K2EDTA tubes. For TCRbeta analysis, collaborators shipped samples as frozen whole blood, isolated PBMCs, or DNA extracted from either of those sample types. Sample: peripheral blood. The receptor's source is a woman aged 70-85 years with COVID-19, enrolled during active disease.

CDR3 reads: CSVATGGKSEAFF. The DNA reads TGCAGCGTTGCGACAGGGGGAAAAAGTGAGGCTTTCTTT. The rearranged chain carries TRBV29-1 and TRBJ1-1; 9 junctional bases match TRBD1. Ends trimmed: V by 4 bases, J by 11 bases; bases unmatched to a gene: 11. From cysteine to phenylalanine, the CDR3 is 13 amino acids long. CDR3 DNA only is kept here, 39 bases in frame from base 1. The germline V gene encodes CDR1 SQVTM and CDR2 ANQGSEA.